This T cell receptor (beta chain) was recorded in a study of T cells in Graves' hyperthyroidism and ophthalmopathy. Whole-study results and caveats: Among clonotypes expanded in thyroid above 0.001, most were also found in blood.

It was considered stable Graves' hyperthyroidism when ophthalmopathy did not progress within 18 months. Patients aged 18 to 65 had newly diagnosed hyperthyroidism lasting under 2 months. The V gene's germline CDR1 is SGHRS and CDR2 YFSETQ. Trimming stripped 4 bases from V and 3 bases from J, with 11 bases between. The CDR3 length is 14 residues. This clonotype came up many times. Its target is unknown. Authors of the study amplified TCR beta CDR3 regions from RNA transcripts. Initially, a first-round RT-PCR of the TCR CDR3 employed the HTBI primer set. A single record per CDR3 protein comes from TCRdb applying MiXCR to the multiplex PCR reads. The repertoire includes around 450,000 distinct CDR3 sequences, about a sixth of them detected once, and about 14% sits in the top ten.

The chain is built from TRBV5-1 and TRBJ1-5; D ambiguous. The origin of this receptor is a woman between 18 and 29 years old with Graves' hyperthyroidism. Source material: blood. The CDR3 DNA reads TGCGCCAGCAGCCCGGGCCCTGACAATCAGCCCCAGCATTTT. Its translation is CASSPGPDNQPQHF. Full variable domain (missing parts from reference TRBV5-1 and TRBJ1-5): KAGVTQTPRYLIKTRGQQVTLSCSPISGHRSVSWYQQTPGQGLQFLFEYFSETQRNKGNFPGRFSGRQFSNSRSEMNVSTLELGDSALYLCASSPGPDNQPQHFGDGTRLSIL.